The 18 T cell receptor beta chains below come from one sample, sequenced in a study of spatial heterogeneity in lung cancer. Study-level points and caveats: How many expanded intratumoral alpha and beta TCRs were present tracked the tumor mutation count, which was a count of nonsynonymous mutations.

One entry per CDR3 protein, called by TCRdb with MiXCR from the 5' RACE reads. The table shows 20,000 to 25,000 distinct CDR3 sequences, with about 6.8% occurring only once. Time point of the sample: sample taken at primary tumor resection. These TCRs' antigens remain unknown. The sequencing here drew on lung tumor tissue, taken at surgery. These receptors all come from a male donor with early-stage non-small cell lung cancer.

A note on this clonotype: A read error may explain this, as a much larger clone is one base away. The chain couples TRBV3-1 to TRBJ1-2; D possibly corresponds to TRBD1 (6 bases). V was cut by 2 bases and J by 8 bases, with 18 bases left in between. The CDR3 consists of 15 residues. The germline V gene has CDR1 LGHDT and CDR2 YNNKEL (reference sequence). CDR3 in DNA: TGTGCCAGCAGCCAATGCACAGGGATTTCGCAAGGCTACACCTTC. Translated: CASSQCTGISQGYTF.

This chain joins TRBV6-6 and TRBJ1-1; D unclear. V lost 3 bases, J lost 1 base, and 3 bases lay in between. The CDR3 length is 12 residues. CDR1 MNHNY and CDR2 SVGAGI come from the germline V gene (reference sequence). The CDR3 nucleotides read TGTGCCAGCAGTTATTCGAACACTGAAGCTTTCTTT. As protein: CASSYSNTEAFF.

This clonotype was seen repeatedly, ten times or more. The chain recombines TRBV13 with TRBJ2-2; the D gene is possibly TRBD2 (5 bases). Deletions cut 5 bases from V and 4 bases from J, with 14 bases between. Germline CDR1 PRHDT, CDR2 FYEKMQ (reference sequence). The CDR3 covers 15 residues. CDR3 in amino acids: CASSPRLSTTGELFF. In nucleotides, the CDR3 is TGTGCCAGCAGCCCTCGACTATCTACCACCGGGGAGCTGTTTTTT.

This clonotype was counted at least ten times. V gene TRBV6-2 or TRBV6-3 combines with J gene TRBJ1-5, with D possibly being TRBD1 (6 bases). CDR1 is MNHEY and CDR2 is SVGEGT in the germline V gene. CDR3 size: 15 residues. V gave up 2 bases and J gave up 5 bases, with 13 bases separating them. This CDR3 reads CASSYGTTGDQPQHF. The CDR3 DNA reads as TGTGCCAGCAGTTACGGGACAACCGGAGATCAGCCCCAGCATTTT.

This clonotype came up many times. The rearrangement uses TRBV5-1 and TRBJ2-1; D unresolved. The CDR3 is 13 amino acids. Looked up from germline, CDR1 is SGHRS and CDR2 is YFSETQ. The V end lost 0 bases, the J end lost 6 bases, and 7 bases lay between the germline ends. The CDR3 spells CASSLALLNEQFF. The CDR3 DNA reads TGCGCCAGCAGCTTGGCCCTGCTCAATGAGCAGTTCTTC.

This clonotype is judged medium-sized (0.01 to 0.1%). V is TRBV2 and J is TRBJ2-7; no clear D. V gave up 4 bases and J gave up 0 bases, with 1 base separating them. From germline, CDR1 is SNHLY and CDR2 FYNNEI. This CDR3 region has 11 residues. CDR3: CASSVSYEQYF. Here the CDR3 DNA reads TGTGCCAGCAGTGTCTCCTACGAGCAGTACTTC.

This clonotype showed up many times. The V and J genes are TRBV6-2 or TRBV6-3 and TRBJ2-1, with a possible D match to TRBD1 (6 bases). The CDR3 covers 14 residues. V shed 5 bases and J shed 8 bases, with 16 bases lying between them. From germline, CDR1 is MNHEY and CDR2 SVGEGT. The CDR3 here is CASSLLSRGHEQFF. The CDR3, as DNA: TGTGCCAGCAGTCTCCTCTCCAGGGGACATGAGCAGTTCTTC.

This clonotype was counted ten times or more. CDR3 DNA sequence: TGTGCCAGCAGTTCCCCGGGTGATAATTCACCCCTCCACTTT. It is translated as CASSSPGDNSPLHF. J is TRBJ1-6 and V is TRBV28, with D hard to call. Deletions cut 4 bases from V and 5 bases from J, with 9 bases between. This CDR3 is built from 14 residues. The germline V gene encodes CDR1 MDHEN and CDR2 SYDVKM.

The CDR3 here is CASSSPVSWGYTF. In nucleotides, the CDR3 is TGTGCCAGCAGCTCCCCAGTCTCCTGGGGCTACACCTTC. The chain has TRBV7-2 and TRBJ1-2; D gene unclear. Germline assignment: CDR1 SGHTA and CDR2 FQGNSA. Trimming took 4 bases from V and 8 from J, leaving 14 bases between them. The CDR3 spans 13 residues.

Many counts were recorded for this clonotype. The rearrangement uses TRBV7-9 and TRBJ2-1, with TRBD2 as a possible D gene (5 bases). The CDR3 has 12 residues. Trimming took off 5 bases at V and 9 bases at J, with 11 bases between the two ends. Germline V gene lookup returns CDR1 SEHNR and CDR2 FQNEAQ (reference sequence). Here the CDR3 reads CASSERDGEQFF. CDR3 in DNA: TGTGCCAGCAGCGAGAGGGATGGTGAGCAGTTCTTC.

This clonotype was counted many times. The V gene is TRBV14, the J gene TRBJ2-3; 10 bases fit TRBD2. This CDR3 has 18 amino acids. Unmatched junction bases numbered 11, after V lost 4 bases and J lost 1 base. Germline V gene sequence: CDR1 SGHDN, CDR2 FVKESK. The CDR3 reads CASSPLRAGTSGTDTQYF. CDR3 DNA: TGTGCCAGCAGCCCCCTCCGGGCCGGGACTAGCGGCACAGATACGCAGTATTTT.

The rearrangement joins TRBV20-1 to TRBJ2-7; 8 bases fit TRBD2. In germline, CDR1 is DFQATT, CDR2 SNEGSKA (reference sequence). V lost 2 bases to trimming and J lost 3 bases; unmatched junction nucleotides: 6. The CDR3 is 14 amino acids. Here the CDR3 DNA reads TGCAGTGCTAGAAAAGCGGGAGAATTCTACGAGCAGTACTTC. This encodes CSARKAGEFYEQYF.

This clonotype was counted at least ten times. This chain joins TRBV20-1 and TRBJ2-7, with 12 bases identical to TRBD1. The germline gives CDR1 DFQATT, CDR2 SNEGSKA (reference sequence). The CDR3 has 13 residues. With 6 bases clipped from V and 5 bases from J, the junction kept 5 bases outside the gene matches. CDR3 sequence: CSAPGQGADEQYF. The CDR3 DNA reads TGCAGTGCACCGGGACAGGGGGCAGACGAGCAGTACTTC.

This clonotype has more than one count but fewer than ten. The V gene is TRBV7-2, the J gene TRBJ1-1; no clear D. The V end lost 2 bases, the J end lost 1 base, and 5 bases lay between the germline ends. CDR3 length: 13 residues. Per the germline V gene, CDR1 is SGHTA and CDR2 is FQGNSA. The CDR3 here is CASSLRENTEAFF. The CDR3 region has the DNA TGTGCCAGCAGCTTAAGGGAGAACACTGAAGCTTTCTTT.

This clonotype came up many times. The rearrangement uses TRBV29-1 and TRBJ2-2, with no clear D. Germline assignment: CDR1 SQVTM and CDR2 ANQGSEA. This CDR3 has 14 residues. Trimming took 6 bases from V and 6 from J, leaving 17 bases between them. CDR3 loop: CSVLGQLNSGELFF. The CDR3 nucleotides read TGCAGCGTACTCGGCCAGCTAAACTCCGGGGAGCTGTTTTTT.

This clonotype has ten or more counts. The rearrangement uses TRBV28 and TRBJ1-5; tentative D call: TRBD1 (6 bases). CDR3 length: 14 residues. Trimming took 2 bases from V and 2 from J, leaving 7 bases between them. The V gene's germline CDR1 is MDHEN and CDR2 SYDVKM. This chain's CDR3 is CASSLAGGNQPQHF. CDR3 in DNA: TGTGCCAGCAGTTTAGCAGGGGGCAATCAGCCCCAGCATTTT. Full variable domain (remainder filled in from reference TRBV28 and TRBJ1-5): DVKVTQSSRYLVKRTGEKVFLECVQDMDHENMFWYRQDPGLGLRLIYFSYDVKMKEKGDIPEGYSVSREKKERFSLILESASTNQTSMYLCASSLAGGNQPQHFGDGTRLSIL.

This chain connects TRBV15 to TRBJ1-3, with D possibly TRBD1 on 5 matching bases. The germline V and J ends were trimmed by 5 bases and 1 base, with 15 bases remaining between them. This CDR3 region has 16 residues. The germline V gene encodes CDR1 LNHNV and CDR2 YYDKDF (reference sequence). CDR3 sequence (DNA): TGTGCCACCAGCTCCCCCAGGGCGGGGTCTGGAAACACCATATATTTT. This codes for CATSSPRAGSGNTIYF.

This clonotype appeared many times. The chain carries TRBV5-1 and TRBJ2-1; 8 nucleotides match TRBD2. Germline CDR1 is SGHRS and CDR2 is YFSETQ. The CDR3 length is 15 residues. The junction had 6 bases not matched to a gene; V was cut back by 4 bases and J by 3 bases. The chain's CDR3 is CASSPLSGDYNEQFF. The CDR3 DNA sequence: TGCGCCAGCAGCCCCCTTAGCGGGGACTACAATGAGCAGTTCTTC.